The 31 T cell receptor beta chains listed next were all sequenced from one sample in a study of early stage breast cancer tumors (dated by TCRdb to about 2017). The method behind the library was the immunoSEQ multiplex PCR assay. TCRdb mirrors the immuneACCESS table, restricted to in-frame sequences. Some clones are absent from its copies; in checked studies, under half trace to an unresolved V gene, and the reason for the others is unknown. Across this sample there are several thousand clones, with over 60% seen only once. The ten top clones hold about 7% of the sample. Source material: breast tumor tissue. The source is a person aged 50 to 59 with breast cancer.

This rearrangement joins TRBV19 to TRBJ2-7; weak D call: TRBD2 (6 bases). Germline CDR1 reads LNHDA; CDR2 reads SQIVND (reference sequence). V was shortened by 1 base and J by 0 bases, with 10 bases between the two germline ends. CDR3 size: 15 residues. CDR3: CASSIAGGGSYEQYF. The CDR3 DNA sequence: TGTGCCAGTAGTATAGCCGGGGGTGGCTCCTACGAGCAGTACTTC.

This chain uses TRBV5-1 with TRBJ1-2, with 7 bases that match TRBD1. Germline V gene lookup returns CDR1 SGHRS and CDR2 YFSETQ. With 0 bases clipped from V and 8 bases from J, the junction kept 7 bases outside the gene matches. The CDR3 totals 14 residues. The DNA of the CDR3 is TGCGCCAGCAGCTTGGATGGGACAGTTACCGGCTACACCTTC. Its translation is CASSLDGTVTGYTF.

The rearrangement joins TRBV10-3 to TRBJ2-7, with 12 nucleotides matching TRBD1. The germline V gene has CDR1 ENHRY and CDR2 SYGVKD. V was pared by 4 bases and J by 5 bases, with 6 bases of the junction left unmatched. The CDR3 extends over 15 amino acids. CDR3 in amino acids: CAISGGQGARDEQYF. CDR3 sequence (DNA): TGTGCCATCAGTGGGGGACAGGGGGCGCGGGACGAGCAGTACTTC.

A few counts support this clone. The V and J genes are TRBV6-1 and TRBJ2-3; tentatively, D is TRBD1 or TRBD2 (5 bases each). The length of the CDR3 is 14 residues. CDR1 MNHNS and CDR2 SASEGT come from the germline V gene. The V and J ends lost 3 bases and 4 bases respectively, with 11 bases between them. CDR3: CASSEGMGPDTQYF. The DNA for the CDR3 is TGTGCCAGCAGTGAGGGTATGGGACCAGATACGCAGTATTTT.

This rearrangement joins TRBV2 to TRBJ2-6, with unresolved D. The V end was cut by 2 bases, the J end by 0 bases, with 11 bases between. CDR1 is SNHLY and CDR2 is FYNNEI in the germline V gene. The CDR3 is 17 residues long. CDR3 residues: CASSERKGPSGANVLTF. In nucleotides, the CDR3 is TGTGCCAGCAGTGAAAGAAAAGGGCCCTCTGGGGCCAACGTCCTGACTTTC.

This clone is medium-sized. V and J are TRBV19 and TRBJ2-2; possible D gene TRBD1, 6 bases. Per the germline V gene, CDR1 is LNHDA and CDR2 is SQIVND (reference sequence). Trimming shortened V by 8 bases and J by 4 bases, and 20 bases separated the two germline ends. This CDR3 is built from 16 residues. CDR3 region: CASRRPGTLFTGELFF. The CDR3, as DNA: TGTGCCAGTCGTCGACCCGGGACACTATTCACCGGGGAGCTGTTTTTT.

On this clone: Given the absence of the conserved phenylalanine or tryptophan at the CDR3 end, a read error is likely. The chain links TRBV4-3 to TRBJ2-7; 8 nucleotides match TRBD2. The CDR3 contains 14 residues. V trimming: 1 base; J trimming: 6 bases; junction bases outside the gene matches: 5. The germline gives CDR1 LGHNA, CDR2 YSLEER. CDR3 region: CASSQVSGISEQYC. For the CDR3, the DNA is TGCGCCAGCAGCCAAGTTAGCGGGATTTCCGAGCAGTACTGT.

The gene calls are TRBV28 and TRBJ2-7; 10 nucleotides match TRBD1. Trimming cost V 4 bases and J 2 bases; bases outside gene matches: 8. The CDR3 runs to 16 residues. Per the germline V gene, CDR1 is MDHEN and CDR2 is SYDVKM. The chain's CDR3 is CASSSTRTGGAYEQYF. CDR3 sequence (DNA): TGTGCCAGCAGTTCCACACGGACAGGGGGGGCCTACGAGCAGTACTTC.

This clone was seen only once. The chain employs TRBV29-1 and TRBJ1-3; D is unresolved. The CDR3 totals 12 residues. CDR1 and CDR2 (germline): SQVTM, ANQGSEA. The ends were cut back, 6 bases at V and 4 bases at J, with 10 bases in the middle. CDR3 nucleotide sequence: TGCAGCGTCGCCGACGGGGGAAACACCATATATTTT. The encoded protein is CSVADGGNTIYF.

The genes are TRBV4-1 and TRBJ2-7; D is possibly TRBD1 (5 bases). Germline V gene lookup returns CDR1 MGHRA and CDR2 YSYEKL. Trimming stripped 3 bases from V and 6 bases from J, with 9 bases between. This CDR3 is 12 amino acids long. This CDR3 is CASSQSGFEQYF. CDR3 nucleotides: TGCGCCAGCAGCCAGTCAGGGTTCGAGCAGTACTTC.

The rearrangement joins TRBV7-9 to TRBJ2-2, with D tentatively TRBD2 (5 bases). Germline V gene sequence: CDR1 SEHNR, CDR2 FQNEAQ (reference sequence). V shed 4 bases and J shed 3 bases, with 12 bases lying between them. The CDR3 totals 15 residues. DNA for the CDR3: TGTGCCAGCAGCTGGGTAGCGCAGGACACCGGGGAGCTGTTTTTT. Translation gives CASSWVAQDTGELFF.

This clone was counted a single time. This chain links TRBV30 with TRBJ1-2, with 8 bases matching TRBD1. The CDR3 length is 14 residues. V was clipped by 0 bases and J by 7 bases; unmatched bases: 7. The germline V gene encodes CDR1 GTSNPN and CDR2 SVGIG (reference sequence). The CDR3 nucleotides read TGTGCCTGGAGTGTCCGAGGTGGACAGGGTGGCTACACCTTC. Its protein product is CAWSVRGGQGGYTF.

V and J are TRBV4-3 and TRBJ1-2; a weak D match, TRBD1 (5 bases). V lost 0 bases to trimming and J lost 0 bases, with 11 bases between them. CDR1 is LGHNA and CDR2 is YSLEER in the germline V gene. The CDR3 has 16 residues. CDR3 amino acids: CASSQETVGSNYGYTF. CDR3 coding DNA: TGCGCCAGCAGCCAAGAGACAGTGGGGTCTAACTATGGCTACACCTTC.

This chain connects TRBV30 to TRBJ2-3; TRBD2 matches at 13 bases. The germline gives CDR1 GTSNPN, CDR2 SVGIG (reference sequence). Trimming took 5 bases from V and 8 from J; bases not matched to a gene: 10. The length of the CDR3 is 15 residues. CDR3 DNA sequence: TGTGCCTGGGCTACTAGCGGGGGGGGGCCGGGTACGCAGTATTTT. Its translation is CAWATSGGGPGTQYF.

The count of this clone is one. Here the CDR3 DNA reads TGTGCCAGCTCACCATCCCCTAGCGGGGGGCCCACTCTTCAGTACTTC. This gives the protein CASSPSPSGGPTLQYF. The V and J genes are TRBV18 and TRBJ2-4; 11 bases map to TRBD2. V lost 2 bases to trimming and J lost 11 bases; unmatched junction nucleotides: 11. Per germline, CDR1 KGHSH and CDR2 LQKENI. The CDR3 contains 16 residues.

The chain joins TRBV30 to TRBJ1-1; 10 positions agree with TRBD1. Germline V gene sequence: CDR1 GTSNPN, CDR2 SVGIG (reference sequence). This CDR3 spans 14 amino acids. Losses at the gene ends were 1 base for V and 5 bases for J; bases not matched to a gene: 4. This CDR3 reads CAWSGGQGYTEAFF. The CDR3 bases are TGTGCCTGGAGTGGGGGACAGGGGTATACTGAAGCTTTCTTT.

The J gene is TRBJ1-3, the V gene TRBV9, with D uncertain. The germline V gene has CDR1 SGDLS and CDR2 YYNGEE. The CDR3 is made up of 12 amino acids. Trimming cost V 7 bases and J 0 bases, with 5 bases left between them. Written as DNA, the CDR3 is TGTGCCAGCTCAGGCTCTGGAAACACCATATATTTT. As protein: CASSGSGNTIYF.

This chain links TRBV7-8 with TRBJ2-2; weak D call: TRBD2 (6 bases). The CDR3 extends over 12 amino acids. The V gene lost 4 bases and the J gene lost 8 bases, with 8 bases spanning the gap. Germline CDR1 SGHVS, CDR2 FQNEAQ. The CDR3 is CASSSREGELFF. The CDR3 nucleotides read TGTGCCAGCAGCTCCCGGGAGGGGGAGCTGTTTTTT.

This clone has more than one count but fewer than ten. The chain couples TRBV5-4 to TRBJ1-2; the match to TRBD1 covers 7 bases. The V gene's germline CDR1 is SGHNT and CDR2 YYREEE (reference sequence). CDR3 length: 14 residues. V was pared by 2 bases and J by 3 bases, with 4 bases of the junction left unmatched. The CDR3 coding sequence is TGTGCCAGCAGCTTAGGAGGGGGCGACTATGGCTACACCTTC. Its protein is CASSLGGGDYGYTF.

This clone was found a few times. This rearrangement joins TRBV28 to TRBJ1-1, with 9 bases matching TRBD1. Germline V gene lookup returns CDR1 MDHEN and CDR2 SYDVKM. The V segment lost 6 bases and the J segment 7 bases; nucleotides outside the gene matches: 12. CDR3 length: 15 residues. The CDR3 is CASRPTGGQGSEAFF. The CDR3 DNA is TGTGCCAGCAGGCCAACCGGGGGACAGGGTAGTGAAGCTTTCTTT.

The chain combines TRBV4-1 with TRBJ1-4; no firm D call. Trimming removed 2 bases from V and 8 bases from J, with 9 bases in between. Germline CDR1 and CDR2: MGHRA and YSYEKL. The CDR3 runs 13 residues. The CDR3 sequence is CASSQSRGEKLFF. For the CDR3, the DNA is TGCGCCAGCAGCCAATCAAGAGGGGAAAAACTGTTTTTT.

This rearrangement joins TRBV18 to TRBJ2-3, with D unclear. Per germline, CDR1 KGHSH and CDR2 LQKENI. This CDR3 is built from 11 residues. Trimming removed 3 bases from V and 7 bases from J, with 5 bases in between. The CDR3 DNA is TGTGCCAGCTCACCTGAGAATACGCAGTATTTT. It codes for CASSPENTQYF. Full variable domain (outside the CDR3, taken from reference TRBV18 and TRBJ2-3): NAGVMQNPRHLVRRRGQEARLRCSPMKGHSHVYWYRQLPEEGLKFMVYLQKENIIDESGMPKERFSAEFPKEGPSILRIQQVVRGDSAAYFCASSPENTQYFGPGTRLTVL.

The V gene is TRBV9, the J gene TRBJ2-7, with D hard to call. CDR1 is SGDLS, CDR2 YYNGEE, per germline. The CDR3 totals 15 residues. With 4 bases removed from V and 5 bases from J, the gap between germline ends came to 19 bases. CDR3: CASSPQGRAADEQYF. The CDR3 DNA reads as TGTGCCAGCAGCCCTCAAGGCCGGGCCGCTGACGAGCAGTACTTC.

The chain joins TRBV7-9 to TRBJ2-1; D is uncertain. CDR1 is SEHNR and CDR2 is FQNEAQ in the germline V gene (reference sequence). This CDR3 has 12 residues. The V end was cut by 0 bases, the J end by 9 bases, with 6 bases between. This CDR3 is CASSLARAEQFF. The CDR3 DNA reads as TGTGCCAGCAGCTTAGCGCGCGCTGAGCAGTTCTTC.

The chain is built from TRBV28 and TRBJ1-5, with 7 positions matching TRBD1. Looked up from germline, CDR1 is MDHEN and CDR2 is SYDVKM. The CDR3 totals 15 residues. V dropped 3 bases and J dropped 7; count of bases not matched to a gene: 9. CDR3 DNA sequence: TGTGCCAGCAGTTTGGCGACAGGGCTCGGGCAGCCCCAGCATTTT. As protein: CASSLATGLGQPQHF.

This chain links TRBV19 with TRBJ1-5, with D unclear. The CDR3 is made up of 14 amino acids. The germline V and J ends were trimmed by 6 bases and 4 bases, with 13 bases remaining between them. In germline, CDR1 is LNHDA, CDR2 SQIVND (reference sequence). The CDR3 coding sequence is TGTGCCAGTAGGCAAAGGGAGAGGAATCAGCCCCAGCATTTT. Protein product: CASRQRERNQPQHF.

The chain joins TRBV6-5 to TRBJ1-2, with D hard to call. This CDR3 is 14 amino acids long. The germline CDR1 and CDR2 sequences are MNHEY and SVGAGI. Trimming cost V 6 bases and J 6 bases, with 17 bases left between them. The CDR3 nucleotides are TGTGCCAGCAGCCCCCATGACGTTGACCATGGCTACACCTTC. Amino acids: CASSPHDVDHGYTF.

The chain carries TRBV9 and TRBJ2-7; D may be TRBD1 (6 bases). CDR3 length: 14 amino acids. From germline, CDR1 is SGDLS and CDR2 YYNGEE. Trimming pared 0 bases from V and 0 bases from J, leaving 7 bases between. This chain's CDR3 is CASSVGTVSYEQYF. CDR3 coding DNA: TGTGCCAGCAGCGTAGGGACAGTCTCCTACGAGCAGTACTTC.

This rearrangement joins TRBV27 to TRBJ1-2; the D gene is possibly TRBD1 (6 bases). The CDR3 totals 14 residues. V was cut by 7 bases and J by 5 bases, with 17 bases left in between. Germline lookup yields CDR1 MNHEY and CDR2 SMNVEV (reference sequence). CDR3 DNA sequence: TGTGCCAGCAAGAATTGGGAGGGGGGTTATGGCTACACCTTC. Protein sequence: CASKNWEGGYGYTF.

V and J are TRBV6-5 and TRBJ1-2, with D perhaps TRBD1 (6 bases). The germline gives CDR1 MNHEY, CDR2 SVGAGI. V dropped 7 bases and J dropped 4 bases, with 16 bases sitting between them. The CDR3 covers 14 residues. Here the CDR3 reads CASKPTGIRYGYTF. In nucleotides, the CDR3 is TGTGCCAGCAAACCAACAGGGATTCGCTATGGCTACACCTTC.

The CDR3 region is CASSLGMGDYYGYTF. The CDR3 DNA follows: TGTGCCAGCAGCTTGGGGATGGGGGACTACTATGGCTACACCTTC. V usage is TRBV5-6 and J usage is TRBJ1-2, with a possible D match to TRBD1 (5 bases). CDR3 length equals 15 residues. The germline V and J ends were trimmed by 0 bases and 3 bases, with 12 bases remaining between them. Germline V gives CDR1 SGHDT, CDR2 YYEEEE.